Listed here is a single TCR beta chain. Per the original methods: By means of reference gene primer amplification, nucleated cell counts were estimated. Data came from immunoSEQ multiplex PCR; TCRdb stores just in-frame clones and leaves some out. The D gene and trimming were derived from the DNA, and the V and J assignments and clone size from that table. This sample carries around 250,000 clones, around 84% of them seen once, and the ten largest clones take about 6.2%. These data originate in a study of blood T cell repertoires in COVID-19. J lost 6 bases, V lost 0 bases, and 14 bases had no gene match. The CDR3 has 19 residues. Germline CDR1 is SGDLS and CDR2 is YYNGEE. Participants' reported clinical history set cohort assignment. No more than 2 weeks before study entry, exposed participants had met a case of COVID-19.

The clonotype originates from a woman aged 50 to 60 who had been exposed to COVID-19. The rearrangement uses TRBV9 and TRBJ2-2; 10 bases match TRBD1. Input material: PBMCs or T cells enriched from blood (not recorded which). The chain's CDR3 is CASSVEIVGDRGRAGELFF. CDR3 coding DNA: TGTGCCAGCAGCGTAGAAATTGTGGGGGACAGGGGAAGAGCCGGGGAGCTGTTTTTT.